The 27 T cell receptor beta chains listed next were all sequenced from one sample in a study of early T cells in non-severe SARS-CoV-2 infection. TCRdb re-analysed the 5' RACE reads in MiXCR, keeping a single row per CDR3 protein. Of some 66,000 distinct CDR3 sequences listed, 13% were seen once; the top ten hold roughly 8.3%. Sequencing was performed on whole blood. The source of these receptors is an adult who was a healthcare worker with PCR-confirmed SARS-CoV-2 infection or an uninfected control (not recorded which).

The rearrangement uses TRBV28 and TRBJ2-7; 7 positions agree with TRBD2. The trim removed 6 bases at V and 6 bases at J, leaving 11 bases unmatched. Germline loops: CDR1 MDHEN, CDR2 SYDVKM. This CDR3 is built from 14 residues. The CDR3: CASRPSGDRPEQYF. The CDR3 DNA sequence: TGTGCCAGCAGGCCAAGCGGGGACCGACCCGAGCAGTACTTC.

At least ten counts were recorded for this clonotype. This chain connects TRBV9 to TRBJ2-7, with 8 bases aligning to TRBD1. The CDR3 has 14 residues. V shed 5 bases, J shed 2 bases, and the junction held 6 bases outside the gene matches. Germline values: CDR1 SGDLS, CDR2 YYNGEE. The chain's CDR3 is CASRYRDRTYEQYF. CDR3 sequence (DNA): TGTGCCAGCAGATATCGGGACAGGACCTACGAGCAGTACTTC.

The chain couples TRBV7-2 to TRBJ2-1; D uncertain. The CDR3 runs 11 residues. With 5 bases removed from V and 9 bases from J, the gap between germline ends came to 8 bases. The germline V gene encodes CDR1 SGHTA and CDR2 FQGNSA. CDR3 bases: TGTGCCAGCAGCCCATCGGGTGAGCAGTTCTTC. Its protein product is CASSPSGEQFF.

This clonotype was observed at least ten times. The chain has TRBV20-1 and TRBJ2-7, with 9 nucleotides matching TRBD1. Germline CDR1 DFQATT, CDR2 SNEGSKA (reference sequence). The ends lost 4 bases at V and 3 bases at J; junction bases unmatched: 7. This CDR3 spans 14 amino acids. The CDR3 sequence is CSATPGQGFYEQYF. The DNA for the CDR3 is TGCAGTGCTACCCCTGGACAGGGGTTCTACGAGCAGTACTTC.

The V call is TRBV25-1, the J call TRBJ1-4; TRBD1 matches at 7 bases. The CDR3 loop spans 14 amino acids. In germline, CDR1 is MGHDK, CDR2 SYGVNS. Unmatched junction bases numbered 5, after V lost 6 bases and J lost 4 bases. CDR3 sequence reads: CASSSGTVNEKLFF. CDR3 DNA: TGTGCCAGCAGCTCCGGGACAGTTAATGAAAAACTGTTTTTT. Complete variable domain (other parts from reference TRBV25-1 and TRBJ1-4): EADIYQTPRYLVIGTGKKITLECSQTMGHDKMYWYQQDPGMELHLIHYSYGVNSTEKGDLSSESTVSRIRTEHFPLTLESARPSHTSQYLCASSSGTVNEKLFFGSGTQLSVL.

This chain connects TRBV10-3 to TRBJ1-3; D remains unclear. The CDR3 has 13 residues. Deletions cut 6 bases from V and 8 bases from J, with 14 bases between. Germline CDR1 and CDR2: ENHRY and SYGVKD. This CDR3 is CAISRRESDTIYF. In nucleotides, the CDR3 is TGTGCCATCAGCCGGAGGGAGTCAGACACCATATATTTT.

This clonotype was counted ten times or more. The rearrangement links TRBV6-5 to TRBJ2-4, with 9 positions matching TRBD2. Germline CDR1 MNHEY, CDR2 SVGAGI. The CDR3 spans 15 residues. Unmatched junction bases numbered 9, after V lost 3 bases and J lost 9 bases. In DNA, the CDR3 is TGTGCCAGCAGTTATCGGTGGCGGGAGGGCGCCATTCAGTACTTC. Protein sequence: CASSYRWREGAIQYF.

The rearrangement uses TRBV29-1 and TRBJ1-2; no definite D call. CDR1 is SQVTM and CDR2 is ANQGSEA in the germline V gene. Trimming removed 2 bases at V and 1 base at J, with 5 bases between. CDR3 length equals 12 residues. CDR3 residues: CSVEPYNYGYTF. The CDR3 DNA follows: TGCAGCGTTGAACCCTATAACTATGGCTACACCTTC.

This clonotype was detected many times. The CDR3 spells CSVEGASGANVLTF. The CDR3 DNA reads TGCAGCGTTGAGGGAGCATCTGGGGCCAACGTCCTGACTTTC. This chain uses TRBV29-1 with TRBJ2-6; perhaps TRBD2 as D (5 bases). V was cut by 3 bases and J by 1 base, with 7 bases left in between. Germline assignment: CDR1 SQVTM and CDR2 ANQGSEA. There are 14 residues in the CDR3.

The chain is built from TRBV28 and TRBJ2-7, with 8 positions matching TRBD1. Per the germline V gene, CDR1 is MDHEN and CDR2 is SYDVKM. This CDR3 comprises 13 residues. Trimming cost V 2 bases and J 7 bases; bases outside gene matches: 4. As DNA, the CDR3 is TGTGCCAGCAGTTTACAGGGGGCATGGGAGCAGTACTTC. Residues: CASSLQGAWEQYF.

The CDR3 DNA reads as TGTGCCAGCAGCCAGCAGGGGGCGCTGGGCAATGAGCAGTTCTTC. Translating it yields CASSQQGALGNEQFF. The gene calls are TRBV5-4 and TRBJ2-1; 8 nucleotides align to TRBD1. Germline V gene sequence: CDR1 SGHNT, CDR2 YYREEE (reference sequence). The CDR3 totals 15 residues. V shed 4 bases, J shed 6 bases, and the junction held 9 bases outside the gene matches.

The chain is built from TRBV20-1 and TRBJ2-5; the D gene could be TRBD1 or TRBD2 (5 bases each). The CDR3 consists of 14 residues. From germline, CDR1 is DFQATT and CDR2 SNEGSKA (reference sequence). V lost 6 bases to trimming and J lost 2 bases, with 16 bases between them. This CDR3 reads CSADGARDQETQYF. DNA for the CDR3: TGCAGTGCCGACGGGGCCCGGGATCAAGAGACCCAGTACTTC.

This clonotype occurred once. In DNA form, the CDR3 reads TGTGCCAGCAGTTTCCCCTCCGGGACTAGCGGGAGAACAGATACGCAGTATTTT. Translated, it gives CASSFPSGTSGRTDTQYF. The chain recombines TRBV28 with TRBJ2-3, with 14 bases aligning to TRBD2. The CDR3 is made up of 18 amino acids. Per germline, CDR1 MDHEN and CDR2 SYDVKM. The V and J ends lost 3 bases and 3 bases, in that order; junction bases with no gene match: 8. Supplemented by reference TRBV28 and TRBJ2-3, the full variable domain reads DVKVTQSSRYLVKRTGEKVFLECVQDMDHENMFWYRQDPGLGLRLIYFSYDVKMKEKGDIPEGYSVSREKKERFSLILESASTNQTSMYLCASSFPSGTSGRTDTQYFGPGTRLTVL.

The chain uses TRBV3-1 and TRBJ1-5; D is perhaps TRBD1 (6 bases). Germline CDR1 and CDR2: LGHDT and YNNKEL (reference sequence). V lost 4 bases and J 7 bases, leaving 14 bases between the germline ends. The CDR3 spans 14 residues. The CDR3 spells CASSPLGAGQPQHF. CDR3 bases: TGTGCCAGCAGCCCGTTGGGGGCAGGGCAGCCCCAGCATTTT.

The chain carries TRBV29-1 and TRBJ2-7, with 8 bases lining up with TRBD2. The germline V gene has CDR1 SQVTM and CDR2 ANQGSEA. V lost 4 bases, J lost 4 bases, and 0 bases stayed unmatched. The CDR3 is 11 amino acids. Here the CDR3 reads CSVGGRYEQYF. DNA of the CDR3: TGCAGCGTTGGCGGGAGGTACGAGCAGTACTTC.

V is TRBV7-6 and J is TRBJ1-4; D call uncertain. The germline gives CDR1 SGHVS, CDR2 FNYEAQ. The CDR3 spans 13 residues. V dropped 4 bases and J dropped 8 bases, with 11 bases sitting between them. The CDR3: CASSSKPGEKLFF. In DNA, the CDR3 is TGTGCCAGCAGCTCGAAGCCTGGAGAAAAACTGTTTTTT.

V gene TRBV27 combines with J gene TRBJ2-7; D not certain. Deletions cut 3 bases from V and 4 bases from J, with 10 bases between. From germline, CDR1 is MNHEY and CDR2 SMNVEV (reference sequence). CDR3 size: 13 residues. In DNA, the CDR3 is TGTGCCAGCAGTTTCCAGGCTAGGTACGAGCAGTACTTC. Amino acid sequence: CASSFQARYEQYF.

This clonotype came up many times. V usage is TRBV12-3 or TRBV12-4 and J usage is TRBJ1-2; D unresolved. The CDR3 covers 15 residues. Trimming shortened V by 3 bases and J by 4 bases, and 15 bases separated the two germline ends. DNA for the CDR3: TGTGCCAGCAGTTTTTCCCCGAAGGGAACCTATGGCTACACCTTC. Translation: CASSFSPKGTYGYTF.

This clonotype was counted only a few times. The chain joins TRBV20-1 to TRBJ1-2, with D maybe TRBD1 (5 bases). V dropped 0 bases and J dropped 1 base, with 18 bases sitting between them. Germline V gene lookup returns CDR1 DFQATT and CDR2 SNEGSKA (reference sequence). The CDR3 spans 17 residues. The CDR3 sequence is CSARDRRQRLNNYGYTF. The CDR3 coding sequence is TGCAGTGCTAGAGATAGGAGACAGCGTCTAAATAACTATGGCTACACCTTC.

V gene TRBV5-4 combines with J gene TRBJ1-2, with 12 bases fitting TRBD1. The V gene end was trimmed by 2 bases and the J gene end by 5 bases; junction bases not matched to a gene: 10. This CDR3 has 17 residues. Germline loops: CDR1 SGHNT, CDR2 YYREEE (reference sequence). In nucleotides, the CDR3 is TGTGCCAGCAGCTTCCCGGGACAGGGGGCGAAGACTTATGGCTACACCTTC. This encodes CASSFPGQGAKTYGYTF.

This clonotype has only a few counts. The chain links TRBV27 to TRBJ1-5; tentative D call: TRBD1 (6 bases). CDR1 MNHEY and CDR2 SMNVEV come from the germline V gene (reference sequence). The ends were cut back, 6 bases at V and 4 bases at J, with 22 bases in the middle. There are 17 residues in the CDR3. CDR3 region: CASRREAGAKQNQPQHF. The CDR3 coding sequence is TGTGCCAGCAGACGGGAGGCAGGGGCGAAGCAAAATCAGCCCCAGCATTTT.

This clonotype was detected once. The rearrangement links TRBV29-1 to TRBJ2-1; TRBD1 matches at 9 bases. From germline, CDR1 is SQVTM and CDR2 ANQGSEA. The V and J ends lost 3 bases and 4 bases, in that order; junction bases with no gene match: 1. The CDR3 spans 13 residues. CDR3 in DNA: TGCAGCGTTGAGGGACAGGGATACAATGAGCAGTTCTTC. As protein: CSVEGQGYNEQFF.

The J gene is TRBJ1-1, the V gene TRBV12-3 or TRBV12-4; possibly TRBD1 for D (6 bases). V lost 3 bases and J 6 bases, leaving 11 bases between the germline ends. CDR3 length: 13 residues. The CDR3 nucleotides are TGTGCCAGCAGTTTGGGGGCGAAGGCTGAAGCTTTCTTT. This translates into CASSLGAKAEAFF.

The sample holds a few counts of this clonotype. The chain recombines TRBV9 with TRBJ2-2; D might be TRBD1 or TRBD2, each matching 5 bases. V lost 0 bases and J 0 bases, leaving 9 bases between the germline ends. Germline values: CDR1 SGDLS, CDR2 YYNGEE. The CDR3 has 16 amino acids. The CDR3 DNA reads TGTGCCAGCAGCGTAGGGGGACGGTCGAACACCGGGGAGCTGTTTTTT. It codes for CASSVGGRSNTGELFF. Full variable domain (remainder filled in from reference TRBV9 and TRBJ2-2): DSGVTQTPKHLITATGQRVTLRCSPRSGDLSVYWYQQSLDQGLQFLIQYYNGEERAKGNILERFSAQQFPDLHSELNLSSLELGDSALYFCASSVGGRSNTGELFFGEGSRLTVL.

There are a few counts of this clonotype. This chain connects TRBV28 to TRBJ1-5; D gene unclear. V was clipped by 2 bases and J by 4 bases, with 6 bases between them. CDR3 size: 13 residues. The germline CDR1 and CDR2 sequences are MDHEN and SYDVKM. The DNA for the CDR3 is TGTGCCAGCAGTTTAGGGTTTAATCAGCCCCAGCATTTT. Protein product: CASSLGFNQPQHF.

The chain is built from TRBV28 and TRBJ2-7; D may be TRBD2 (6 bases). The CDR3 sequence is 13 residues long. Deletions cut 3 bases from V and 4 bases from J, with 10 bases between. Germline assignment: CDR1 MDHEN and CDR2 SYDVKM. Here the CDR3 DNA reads TGTGCCAGCAGTTTGACTAGTGGGTACGAGCAGTACTTC. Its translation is CASSLTSGYEQYF.

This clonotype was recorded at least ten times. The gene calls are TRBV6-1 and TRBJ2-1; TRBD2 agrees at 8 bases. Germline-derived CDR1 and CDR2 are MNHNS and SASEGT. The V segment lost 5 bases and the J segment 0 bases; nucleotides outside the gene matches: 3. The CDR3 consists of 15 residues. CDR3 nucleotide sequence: TGTGCCAGCAGTACCAGCGGGAGCTCCTACAATGAGCAGTTCTTC. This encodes CASSTSGSSYNEQFF.